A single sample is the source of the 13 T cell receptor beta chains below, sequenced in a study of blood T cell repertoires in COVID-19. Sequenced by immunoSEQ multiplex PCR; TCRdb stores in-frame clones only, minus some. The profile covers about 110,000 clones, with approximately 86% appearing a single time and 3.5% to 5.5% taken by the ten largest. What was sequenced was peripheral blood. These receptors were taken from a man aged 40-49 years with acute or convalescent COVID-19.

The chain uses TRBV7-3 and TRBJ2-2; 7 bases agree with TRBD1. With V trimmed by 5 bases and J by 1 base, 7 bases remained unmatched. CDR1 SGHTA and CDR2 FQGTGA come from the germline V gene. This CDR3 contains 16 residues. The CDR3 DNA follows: TGTGCCAGCAGCATTACAGGGACAGTGAACACCGGGGAGCTGTTTTTT. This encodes CASSITGTVNTGELFF.

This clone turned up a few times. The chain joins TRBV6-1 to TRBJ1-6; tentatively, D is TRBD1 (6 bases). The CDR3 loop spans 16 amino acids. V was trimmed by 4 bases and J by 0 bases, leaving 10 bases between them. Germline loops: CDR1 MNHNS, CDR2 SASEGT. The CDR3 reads CASSGPQGSYNSPLHF. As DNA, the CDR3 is TGTGCCAGCAGTGGACCACAGGGCTCCTATAATTCACCCCTCCACTTT.

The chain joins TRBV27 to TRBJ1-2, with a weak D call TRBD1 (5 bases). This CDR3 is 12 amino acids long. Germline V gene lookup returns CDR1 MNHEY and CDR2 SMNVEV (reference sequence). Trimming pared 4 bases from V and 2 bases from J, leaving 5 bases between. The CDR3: CASSSGNYGYTF. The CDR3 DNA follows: TGTGCCAGCAGTTCAGGGAACTATGGCTACACCTTC.

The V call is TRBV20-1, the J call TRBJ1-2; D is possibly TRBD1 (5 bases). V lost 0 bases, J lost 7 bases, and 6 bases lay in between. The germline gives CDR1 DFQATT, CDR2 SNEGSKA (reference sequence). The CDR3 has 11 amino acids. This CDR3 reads CSAREGLGYTF. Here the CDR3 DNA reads TGCAGTGCTAGAGAGGGGCTTGGCTACACCTTC.

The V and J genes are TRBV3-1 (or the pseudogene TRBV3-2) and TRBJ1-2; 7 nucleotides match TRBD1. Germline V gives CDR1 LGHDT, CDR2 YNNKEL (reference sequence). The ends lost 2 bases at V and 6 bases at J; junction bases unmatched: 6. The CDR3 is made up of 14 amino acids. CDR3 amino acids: CASSQLRGTDGYTF. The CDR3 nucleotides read TGTGCCAGCAGCCAACTCAGGGGGACGGATGGCTACACCTTC.

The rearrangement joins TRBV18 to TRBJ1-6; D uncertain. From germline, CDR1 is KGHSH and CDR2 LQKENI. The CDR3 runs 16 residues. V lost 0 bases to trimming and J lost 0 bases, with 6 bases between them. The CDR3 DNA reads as TGTGCCAGCTCACCACCGGGGAGCTCCTATAATTCACCCCTCCACTTT. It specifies CASSPPGSSYNSPLHF.

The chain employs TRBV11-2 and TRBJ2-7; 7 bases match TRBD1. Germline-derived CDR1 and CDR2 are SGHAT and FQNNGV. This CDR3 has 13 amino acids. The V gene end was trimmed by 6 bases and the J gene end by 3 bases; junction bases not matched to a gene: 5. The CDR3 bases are TGTGCCAGCAGGTACAGGACAGGCTACGAGCAGTACTTC. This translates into CASRYRTGYEQYF.

The CDR3 protein is CASSGGQVLSYNEQFF. The CDR3 nucleotides are TGTGCCAGCAGTGGAGGACAGGTGCTCTCCTACAATGAGCAGTTCTTC. V is TRBV6-1 and J is TRBJ2-1; TRBD1 agrees at 7 bases. Germline V gene data show CDR1 as MNHNS and CDR2 as SASEGT. V shed 4 bases, J shed 0 bases, and the junction held 6 bases outside the gene matches. The CDR3 consists of 16 residues.

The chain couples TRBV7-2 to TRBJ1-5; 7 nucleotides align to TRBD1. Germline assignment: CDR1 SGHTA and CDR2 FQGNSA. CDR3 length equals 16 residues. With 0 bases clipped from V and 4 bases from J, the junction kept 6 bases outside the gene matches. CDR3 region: CASSLAGAGGNQPQHF. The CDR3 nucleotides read TGTGCCAGCAGCTTAGCGGGGGCAGGGGGAAATCAGCCCCAGCATTTT.

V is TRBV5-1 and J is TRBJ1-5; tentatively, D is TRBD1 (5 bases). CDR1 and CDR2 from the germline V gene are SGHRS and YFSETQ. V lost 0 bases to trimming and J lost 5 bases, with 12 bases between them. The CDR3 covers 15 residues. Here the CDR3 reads CASSLDGAGDQPQHF. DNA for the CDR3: TGCGCCAGCAGCTTGGATGGGGCGGGGGATCAGCCCCAGCATTTT.

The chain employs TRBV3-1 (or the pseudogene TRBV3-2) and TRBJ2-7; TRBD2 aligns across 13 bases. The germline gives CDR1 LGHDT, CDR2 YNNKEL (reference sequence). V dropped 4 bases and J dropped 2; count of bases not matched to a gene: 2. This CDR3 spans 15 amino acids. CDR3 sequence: CASSPGTSGAYEQYF. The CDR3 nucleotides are TGTGCCAGCAGCCCCGGGACTAGCGGGGCCTACGAGCAGTACTTC.

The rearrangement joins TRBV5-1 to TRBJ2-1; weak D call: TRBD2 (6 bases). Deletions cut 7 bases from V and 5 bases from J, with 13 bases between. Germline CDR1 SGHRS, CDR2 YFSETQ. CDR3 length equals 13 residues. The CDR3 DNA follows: TGCGCCAGCCAAGCCCTAGCGAACAATGAGCAGTTCTTC. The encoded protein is CASQALANNEQFF.

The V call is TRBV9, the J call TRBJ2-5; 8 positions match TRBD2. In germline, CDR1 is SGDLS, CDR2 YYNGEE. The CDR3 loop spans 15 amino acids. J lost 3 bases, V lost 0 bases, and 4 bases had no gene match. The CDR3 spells CASSVAPGGKETQYF. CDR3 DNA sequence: TGTGCCAGCAGCGTAGCGCCGGGAGGGAAAGAGACCCAGTACTTC.